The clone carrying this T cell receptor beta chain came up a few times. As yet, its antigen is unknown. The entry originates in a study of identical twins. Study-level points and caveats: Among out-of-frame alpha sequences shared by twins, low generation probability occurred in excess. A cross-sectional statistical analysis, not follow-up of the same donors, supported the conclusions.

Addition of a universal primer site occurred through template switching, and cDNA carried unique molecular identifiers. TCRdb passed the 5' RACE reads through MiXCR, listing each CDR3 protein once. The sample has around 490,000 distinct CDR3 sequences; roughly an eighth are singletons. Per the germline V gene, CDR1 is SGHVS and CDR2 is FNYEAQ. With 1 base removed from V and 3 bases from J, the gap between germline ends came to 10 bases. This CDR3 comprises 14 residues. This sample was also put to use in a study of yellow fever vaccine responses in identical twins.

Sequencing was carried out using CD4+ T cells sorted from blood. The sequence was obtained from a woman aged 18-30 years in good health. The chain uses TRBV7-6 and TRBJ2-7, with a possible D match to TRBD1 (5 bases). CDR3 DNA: TGTGCCAGCAGCTTAGGACAGAGAAACTACGAGCAGTACTTC. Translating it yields CASSLGQRNYEQYF.